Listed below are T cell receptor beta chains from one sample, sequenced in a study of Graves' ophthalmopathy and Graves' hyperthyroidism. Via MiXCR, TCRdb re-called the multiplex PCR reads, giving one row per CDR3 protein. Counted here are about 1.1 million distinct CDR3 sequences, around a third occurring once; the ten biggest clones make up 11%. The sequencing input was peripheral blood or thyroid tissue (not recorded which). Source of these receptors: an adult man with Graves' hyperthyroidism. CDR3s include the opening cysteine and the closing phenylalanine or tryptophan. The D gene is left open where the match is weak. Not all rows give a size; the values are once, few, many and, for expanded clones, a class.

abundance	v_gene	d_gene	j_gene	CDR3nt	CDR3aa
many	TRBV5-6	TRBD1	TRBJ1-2	TGTGCCAGCAGCTTGACCTGGACAGGTGGAGACGGTGGCTACACCTTC	CASSLTWTGGDGGYTF
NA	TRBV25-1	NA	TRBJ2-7	TGTGCCAGCAGCGGCGGACTAAACAGCTCCTACGAGCAGTACTTC	CASSGGLNSSYEQYF
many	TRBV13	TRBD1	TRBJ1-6	TGTGCCAGCAGCCACAGGGGAAGTAATTCACCCCTCCACTTT	CASSHRGSNSPLHF
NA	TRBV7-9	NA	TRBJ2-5	TGTGCCAGCAGCTCAGGGGCGGGGACCCAGTACTTC	CASSSGAGTQYF
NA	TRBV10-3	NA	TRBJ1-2	TGTGCCATCAGTGGGAGAACAGGCTACACCTTC	CAISGRTGYTF
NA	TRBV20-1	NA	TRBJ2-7	TGCAGTGCTGGTGGTAGAAACACCTACGAGCAGTACTTC	CSAGGRNTYEQYF
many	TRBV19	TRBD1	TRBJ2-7	TGTGCCAGTAGTACACAGGGGGCCCACGAGCAGTACTTC	CASSTQGAHEQYF
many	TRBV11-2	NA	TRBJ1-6	TGTGCCAGCAGCTCCACACGGACAGTTGGGAACAATTCACCCCTCCACTTT	CASSSTRTVGNNSPLHF
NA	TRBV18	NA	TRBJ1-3	TGTGCCAGCTCACCTCCCGCCGGGGTTGGAAACACCATATATTTT	CASSPPAGVGNTIYF
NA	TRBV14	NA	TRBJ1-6	TGTGCCAGCAGCCAAGATCTGTCAGGCGGTTGGAATTCACCCCTCCACTTT	CASSQDLSGGWNSPLHF
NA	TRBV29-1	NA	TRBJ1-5	TGCAGCCCCGTTACAGGGTATAGCAATCAGCCCCAGCATTTT	CSPVTGYSNQPQHF
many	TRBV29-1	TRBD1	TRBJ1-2	TGCAGCGTTGATGGACAGGGAATCTACACCTTC	CSVDGQGIYTF
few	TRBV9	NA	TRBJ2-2	TGTGCCAGCAACACAGGGCCCACCGGGGAGTTGTTTTTT	CASNTGPTGELFF
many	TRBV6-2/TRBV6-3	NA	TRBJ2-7	TGTGCCAGCATTAACGGATCCAGGACCTACGAGCAGTACTTC	CASINGSRTYEQYF
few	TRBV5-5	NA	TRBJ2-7	TGTGCCAGCAGCTTTGGTGTAGGACTTCTCGGCGAGCAGTACTTC	CASSFGVGLLGEQYF
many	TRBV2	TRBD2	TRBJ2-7	TGTGCCAGCCATCCCACTAGCGGGACGCTAGAGCAGTACTTC	CASHPTSGTLEQYF
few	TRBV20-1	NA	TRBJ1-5	TGCAGTGCTAGACGATTAGGACAGTTGGGTTATCAGCCCCAGCATTTT	CSARRLGQLGYQPQHF
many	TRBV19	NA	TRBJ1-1	TGTGCCAGTAGTAGCGGGACGCACGGGACGGGGGCTTTCTTT	CASSSGTHGTGAFF
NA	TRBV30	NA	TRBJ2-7	TGTGCCTGGAGTGTCGTTTACGAGCAGTACTTC	CAWSVVYEQYF
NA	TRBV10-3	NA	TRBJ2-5	TGTGCCATCAGTGAGGGGGGGAAGACCCAGTACTTC	CAISEGGKTQYF
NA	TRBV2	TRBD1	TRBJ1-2	TGTGCCAGCAGTAACAGGGGGCGATTTGATGGCTACACCTTC	CASSNRGRFDGYTF